A single sample is the source of the 2 T cell receptor beta chains below, sequenced in a study of regulatory and conventional T cells in RAG deficiency. Regulatory T cells were sorted from blood as CD4+ CD25-high CD127-low cells. Assay used: immunoSEQ multiplex PCR; TCRdb lists only in-frame clones, some missing. The data show under 20,000 clones, about 91% seen once. This same sample was also taken into another study, of regulatory T cells. That source notes: Primers: 52 TRBV forward and 13 TRBJ reverse.

What was sequenced was Tregs sorted from blood. These receptors were taken from a human donor in good health.

The chain has TRBV7-2 and TRBJ1-2; no firm D call. CDR3 length: 15 amino acids. Germline CDR1 reads SGHTA; CDR2 reads FQGNSA. V lost 0 bases and J 7 bases, leaving 15 bases between the germline ends. CDR3 sequence: CASSLASRELGGYTF. The CDR3 DNA is TGTGCCAGCAGCTTAGCTTCGCGGGAATTAGGTGGCTACACCTTC.

In its sample, this clone was seen a few times. The chain joins TRBV10-3 to TRBJ1-2; 8 bases are shared with TRBD1. The CDR3 is made up of 13 amino acids. CDR1 ENHRY and CDR2 SYGVKD come from the germline V gene. The V segment lost 4 bases and the J segment 8 bases; nucleotides outside the gene matches: 6. Here the CDR3 reads CAISGTGSRGYTF. The DNA for the CDR3 is TGTGCCATCAGTGGGACAGGGTCGAGGGGCTACACCTTC.